This TCR beta chain appears in the sequencing data of a study of T cell changes during pregnancy in multiple sclerosis. Clones were read by immunoSEQ multiplex PCR, and TCRdb kept only the in-frame ones, dropping some. In the table there are approximately 40,000 clones, 70% to 90% of which are singletons. In germline, CDR1 is SGHDT, CDR2 YYEEEE. The J segment lost 6 bases and the V segment lost 3 bases, leaving 8 bases of the junction unmatched. The length of the CDR3 is 15 residues. The source was CD4+ T cells from peripheral blood mononuclear cells, collected in the first trimester of pregnancy. The clonotype comes from a female donor with multiple sclerosis, enrolled in a pregnancy study. The V and J genes are TRBV5-6 and TRBJ1-5; 8 nucleotides line up with TRBD1. Here the CDR3 DNA reads TGTGCCAGCAGCTCTCGACAGGGGAATTTTCAGCCCCAGCATTTT. Translated: CASSSRQGNFQPQHF.